This T cell receptor beta chain was captured by sequencing in a study of blood T cell repertoires in COVID-19 (dated by TCRdb to about 2020). In the study overall: Samples from collaborators originated in the United States, Italy and Spain and spanned both the acute and convalescent phases of COVID-19. The material from the prospective study consisted of cDNA or gDNA derived from T cells, B-cell-depleted T cells, or PBMCs. Deeply sampled blood TCRbeta repertoires from subjects exposed to, actively infected with, or recovered from COVID-19 were included in the dataset. The repertoires were made available in a free public database intended to serve as a resource for research on the immune response to SARS-CoV-2. The samples were drawn from two sources: the first 160 participants of the ongoing ImmuneRACE study, and some 1,300 subjects contributed by 6 global collaborators. Nearly every sample came with metadata listing a de-identified subject ID, COVID-19 status, age in years and sex. Where available, HLA class I and class II types were obtained from metadata supplied by the sample provider rather than from assay-based typing. The research as a whole found: The amount of clinical and demographic metadata varied by source and participant and was provided uncurated.

On this clone itself: Its binding antigen is unknown. The junction departs from germline at one end; a sequencing error may be responsible.

TCRbeta CDR3 regions were amplified from genomic DNA using the immunoSEQ Assay, a bias-controlled multiplex PCR. On the authors' methods: The number of nucleated cells in each sample was estimated by amplification of reference gene primers within the assay. To quantify the absolute abundance of each unique TCRbeta CDR3 rearrangement, sequence reads were collapsed and filtered. For each sample, productive Simpson clonality was calculated as the square root of Simpson's diversity index over productive rearrangements. The source is immuneACCESS, and TCRdb retained only in-frame sequences with V and J called. Part of the clones is not carried over; for the studies checked, unresolved V genes explain less than half of this, and the remainder is unexplained. For V, J and clone size, that table is used; D and trimming come from the DNA. The sample table shows 130,000 to 150,000 clones, and roughly 84% are seen once. The biggest ten clones account for roughly 7.9% of the sample.

Each collaborating institution followed its own protocols to collect whole blood in K2EDTA tubes. For TCRbeta analysis, collaborators shipped samples in one of three forms: frozen whole blood, isolated PBMCs, or DNA extracted from either of those sample types. The receptor comes from a woman aged 50 to 60 in a cohort sampled during active or convalescent COVID-19. The sample was peripheral blood.

The DNA is TGCGCCAGCAGCTCCCGGACTAGCCAAGGGACCCAGTACTTC. This gives the protein CASSSRTSQGTQYF. Recombination linked TRBV5-1 to TRBJ2-5, with TRBD2 identical over 8 junction bases. Spanning cysteine to phenylalanine, the CDR3 consists of 14 amino acids. Solely the CDR3 DNA is kept, with 42 bases framed from the first base. Reading the germline V gene gives CDR1 SGHRS and CDR2 YFSETQ.